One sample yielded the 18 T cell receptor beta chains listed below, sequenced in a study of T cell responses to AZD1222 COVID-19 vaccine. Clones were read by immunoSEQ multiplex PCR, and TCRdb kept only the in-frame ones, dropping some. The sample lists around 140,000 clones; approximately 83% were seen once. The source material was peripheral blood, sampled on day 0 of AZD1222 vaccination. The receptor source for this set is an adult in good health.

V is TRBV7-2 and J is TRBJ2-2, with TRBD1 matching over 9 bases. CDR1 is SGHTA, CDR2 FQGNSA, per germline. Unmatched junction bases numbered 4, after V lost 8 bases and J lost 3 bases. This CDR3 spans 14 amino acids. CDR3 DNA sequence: TGTGCCAGCGGGACAGGGCAGCACACCGGGGAGCTGTTTTTT. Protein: CASGTGQHTGELFF.

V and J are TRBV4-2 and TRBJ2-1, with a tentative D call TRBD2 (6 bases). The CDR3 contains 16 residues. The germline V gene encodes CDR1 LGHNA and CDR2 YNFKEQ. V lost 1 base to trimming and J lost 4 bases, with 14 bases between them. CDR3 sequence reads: CASSQGRAPGYNEQFF. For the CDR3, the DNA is TGTGCCAGCAGCCAAGGGAGGGCCCCGGGGTACAATGAGCAGTTCTTC.

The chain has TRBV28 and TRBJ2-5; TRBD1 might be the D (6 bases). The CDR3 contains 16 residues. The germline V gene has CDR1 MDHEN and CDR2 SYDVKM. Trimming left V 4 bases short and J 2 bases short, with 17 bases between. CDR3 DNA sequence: TGTGCCAGCAGTTCCCCTGGAACAGGGTCTCAAGAGACCCAGTACTTC. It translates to CASSSPGTGSQETQYF.

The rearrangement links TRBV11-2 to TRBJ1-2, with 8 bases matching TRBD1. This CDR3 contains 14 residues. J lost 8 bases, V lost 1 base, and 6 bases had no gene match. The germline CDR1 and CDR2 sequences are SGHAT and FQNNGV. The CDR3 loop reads CASSLGGQALGYTF. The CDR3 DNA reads TGTGCCAGCAGCTTAGGGGGACAGGCCCTAGGCTACACCTTC.

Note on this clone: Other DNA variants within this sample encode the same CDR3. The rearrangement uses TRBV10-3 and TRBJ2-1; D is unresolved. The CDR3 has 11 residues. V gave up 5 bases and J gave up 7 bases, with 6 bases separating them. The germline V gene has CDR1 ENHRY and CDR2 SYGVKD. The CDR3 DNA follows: TGTGCCATCAGTCCCGGAAATGAGCAGTTCTTC. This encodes CAISPGNEQFF.

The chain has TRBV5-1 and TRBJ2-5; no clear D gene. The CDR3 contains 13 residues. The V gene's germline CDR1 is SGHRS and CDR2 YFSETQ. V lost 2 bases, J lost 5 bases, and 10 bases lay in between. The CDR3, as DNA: TGCGCCAGCAGCTTCCTCACCGGTGAGACCCAGTACTTC. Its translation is CASSFLTGETQYF.

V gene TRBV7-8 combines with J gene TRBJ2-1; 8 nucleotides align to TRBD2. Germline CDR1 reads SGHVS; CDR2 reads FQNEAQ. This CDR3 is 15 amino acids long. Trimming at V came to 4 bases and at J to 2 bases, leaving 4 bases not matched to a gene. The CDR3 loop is CASSSSGLPYNEQFF. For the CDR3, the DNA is TGTGCCAGCAGCTCTAGCGGGCTGCCCTACAATGAGCAGTTCTTC.

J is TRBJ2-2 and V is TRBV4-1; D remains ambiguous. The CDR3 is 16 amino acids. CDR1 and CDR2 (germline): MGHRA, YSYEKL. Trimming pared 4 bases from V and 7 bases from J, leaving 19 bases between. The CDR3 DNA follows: TGCGCCAGCAGCCTCCGAGGCGGCCTTACGGTCGGGGAGCTGTTTTTT. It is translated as CASSLRGGLTVGELFF.

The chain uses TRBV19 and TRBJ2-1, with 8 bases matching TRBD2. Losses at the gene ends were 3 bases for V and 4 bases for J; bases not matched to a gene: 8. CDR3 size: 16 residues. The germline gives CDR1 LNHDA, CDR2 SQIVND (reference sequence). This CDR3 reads CASSIPGGSIYNEQFF. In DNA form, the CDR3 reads TGTGCCAGTAGTATCCCGGGGGGGAGCATTTACAATGAGCAGTTCTTC. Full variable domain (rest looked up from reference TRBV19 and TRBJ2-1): DGGITQSPKYLFRKEGQNVTLSCEQNLNHDAMYWYRQDPGQGLRLIYYSQIVNDFQKGDIAEGYSVSREKKESFPLTVTSAQKNPTAFYLCASSIPGGSIYNEQFFGPGTRLTVL.

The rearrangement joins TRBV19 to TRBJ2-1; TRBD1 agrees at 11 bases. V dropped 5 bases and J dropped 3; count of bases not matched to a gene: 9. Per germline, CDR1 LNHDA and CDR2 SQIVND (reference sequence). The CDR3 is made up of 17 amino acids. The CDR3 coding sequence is TGTGCCAGTAGTGACCGGGACAGGGGGAATTTCTACAATGAGCAGTTCTTC. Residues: CASSDRDRGNFYNEQFF.

The CDR3 DNA reads TGTGCCAGCAGTACAGGACAGGGCCACGGCTACACCTTC. Protein sequence: CASSTGQGHGYTF. The V gene is TRBV11-2, the J gene TRBJ1-2; 8 nucleotides agree with TRBD1. This CDR3 spans 13 amino acids. V was pared by 6 bases and J by 8 bases, with 8 bases of the junction left unmatched. Germline assignment: CDR1 SGHAT and CDR2 FQNNGV.

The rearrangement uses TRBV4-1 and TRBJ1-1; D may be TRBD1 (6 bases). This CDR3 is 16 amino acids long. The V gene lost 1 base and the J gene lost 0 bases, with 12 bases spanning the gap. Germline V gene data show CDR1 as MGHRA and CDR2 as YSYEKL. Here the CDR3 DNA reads TGCGCCAGCAGCCAAGCCTCACAGGGACTGAACACTGAAGCTTTCTTT. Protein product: CASSQASQGLNTEAFF.

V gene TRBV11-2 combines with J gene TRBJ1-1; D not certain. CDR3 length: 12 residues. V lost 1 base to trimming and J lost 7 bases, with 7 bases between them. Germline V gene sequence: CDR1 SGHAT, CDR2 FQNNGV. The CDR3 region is CASSLGRDEAFF. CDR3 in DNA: TGTGCCAGCAGCTTAGGTCGGGATGAAGCTTTCTTT.

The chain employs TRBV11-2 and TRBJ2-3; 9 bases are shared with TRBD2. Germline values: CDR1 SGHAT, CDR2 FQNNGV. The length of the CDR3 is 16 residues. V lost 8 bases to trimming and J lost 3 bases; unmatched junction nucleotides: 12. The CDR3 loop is CASRPNSGGHTDTQYF. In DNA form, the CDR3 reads TGTGCCAGCCGCCCTAATAGCGGGGGACATACAGATACGCAGTATTTT. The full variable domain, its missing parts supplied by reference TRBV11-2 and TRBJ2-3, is EAGVAQSPRYKIIEKRQSVAFWCNPISGHATLYWYQQILGQGPKLLIQFQNNGVVDDSQLPKDRFSAERLKGVDSTLKIQPAKLEDSAVYLCASRPNSGGHTDTQYFGPGTRLTVL.

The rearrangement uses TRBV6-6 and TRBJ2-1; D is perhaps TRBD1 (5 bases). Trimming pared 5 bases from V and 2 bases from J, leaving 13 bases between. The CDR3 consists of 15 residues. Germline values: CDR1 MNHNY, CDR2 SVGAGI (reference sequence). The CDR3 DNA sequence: TGTGCCAGCAGTCTAAATCTAGGGGCCTACAATGAGCAGTTCTTC. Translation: CASSLNLGAYNEQFF.

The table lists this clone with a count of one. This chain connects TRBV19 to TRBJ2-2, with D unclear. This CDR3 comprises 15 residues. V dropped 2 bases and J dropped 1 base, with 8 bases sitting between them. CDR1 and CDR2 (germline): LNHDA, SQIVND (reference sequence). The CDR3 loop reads CASSITLGNTGELFF. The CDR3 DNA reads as TGTGCCAGTAGTATAACCCTAGGGAACACCGGGGAGCTGTTTTTT.

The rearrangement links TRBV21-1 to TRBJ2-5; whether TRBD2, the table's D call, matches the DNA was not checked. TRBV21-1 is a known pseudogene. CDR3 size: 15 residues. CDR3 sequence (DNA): TGTGCCAGCACGGGAGTTGTAGAACAGCAAGAGACCCAGTACTTC. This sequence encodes CASTGVVEQQETQYF.

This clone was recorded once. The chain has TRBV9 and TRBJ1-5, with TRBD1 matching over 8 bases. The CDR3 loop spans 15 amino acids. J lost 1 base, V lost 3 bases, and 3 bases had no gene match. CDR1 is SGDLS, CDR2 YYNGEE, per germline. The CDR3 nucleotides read TGTGCCAGCAGCGGACAGGGGACCAGCAATCAGCCCCAGCATTTT. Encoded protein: CASSGQGTSNQPQHF. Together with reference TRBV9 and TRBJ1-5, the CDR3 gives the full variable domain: DSGVTQTPKHLITATGQRVTLRCSPRSGDLSVYWYQQSLDQGLQFLIQYYNGEERAKGNILERFSAQQFPDLHSELNLSSLELGDSALYFCASSGQGTSNQPQHFGDGTRLSIL.